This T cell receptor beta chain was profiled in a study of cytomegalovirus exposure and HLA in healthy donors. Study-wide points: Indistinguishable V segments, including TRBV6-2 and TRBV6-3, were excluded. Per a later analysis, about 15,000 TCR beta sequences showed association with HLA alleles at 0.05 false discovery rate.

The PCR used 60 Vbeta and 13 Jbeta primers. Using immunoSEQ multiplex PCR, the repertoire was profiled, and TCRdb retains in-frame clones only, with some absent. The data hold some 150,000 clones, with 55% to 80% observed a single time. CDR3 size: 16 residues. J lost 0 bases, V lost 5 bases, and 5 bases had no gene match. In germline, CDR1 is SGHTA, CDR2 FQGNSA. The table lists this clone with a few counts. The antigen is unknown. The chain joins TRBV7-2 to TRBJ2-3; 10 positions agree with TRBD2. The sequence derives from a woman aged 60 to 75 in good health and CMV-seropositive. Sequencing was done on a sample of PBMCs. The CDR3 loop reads CASSPSGRVSTDTQYF. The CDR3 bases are TGTGCCAGCAGCCCAAGCGGGAGGGTCAGCACAGATACGCAGTATTTT.